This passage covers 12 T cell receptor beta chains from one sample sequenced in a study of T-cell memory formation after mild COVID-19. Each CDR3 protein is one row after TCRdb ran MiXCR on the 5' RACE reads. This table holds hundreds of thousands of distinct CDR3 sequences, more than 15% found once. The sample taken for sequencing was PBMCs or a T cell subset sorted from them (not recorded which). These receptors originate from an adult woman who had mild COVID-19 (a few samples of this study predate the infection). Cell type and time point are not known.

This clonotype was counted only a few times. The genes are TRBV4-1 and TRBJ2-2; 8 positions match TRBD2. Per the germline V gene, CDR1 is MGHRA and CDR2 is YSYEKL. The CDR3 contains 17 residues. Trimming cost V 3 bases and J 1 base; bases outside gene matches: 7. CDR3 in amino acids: CASSHPAGGENTGELFF. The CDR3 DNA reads TGCGCCAGCAGCCACCCGGCGGGGGGTGAGAACACCGGGGAGCTGTTTTTT.

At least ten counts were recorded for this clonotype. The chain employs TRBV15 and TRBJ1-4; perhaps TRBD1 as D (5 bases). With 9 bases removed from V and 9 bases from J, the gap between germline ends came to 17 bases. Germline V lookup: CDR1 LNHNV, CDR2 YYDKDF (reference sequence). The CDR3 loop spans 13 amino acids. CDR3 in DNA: TGTGCCACATCGGGGGATATCCGAAAAAAACTGTTTTTT. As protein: CATSGDIRKKLFF.

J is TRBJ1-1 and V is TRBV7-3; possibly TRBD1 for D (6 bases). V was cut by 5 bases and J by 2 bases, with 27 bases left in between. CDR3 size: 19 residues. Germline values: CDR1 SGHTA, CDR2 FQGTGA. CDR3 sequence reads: CASSLLGRDTIHTNTEAFF. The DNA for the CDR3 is TGTGCCAGCAGCCTCCTGGGGCGGGACACCATACACACAAACACTGAAGCTTTCTTT. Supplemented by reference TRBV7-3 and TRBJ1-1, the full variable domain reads GAGVSQTPSNKVTEKGKYVELRCDPISGHTALYWYRQSLGQGPEFLIYFQGTGAADDSGLPNDRFFAVRPEGSVSTLKIQRTERGDSAVYLCASSLLGRDTIHTNTEAFFGQGTRLTVV.

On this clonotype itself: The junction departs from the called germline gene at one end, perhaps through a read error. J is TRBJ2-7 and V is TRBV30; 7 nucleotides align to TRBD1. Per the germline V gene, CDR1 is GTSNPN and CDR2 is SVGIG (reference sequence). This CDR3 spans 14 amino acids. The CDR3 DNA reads TGTGCCTGTAGTGTGGGTACAGGGGCCGACGAGCAGTACTTC. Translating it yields CACSVGTGADEQYF. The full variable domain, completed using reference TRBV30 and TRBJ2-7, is SQTIHQWPATLVQPVGSPLSLECTVEGTSNPNLYWYRQAAGRGLQLLFYSVGIGQISSEVPQNLSASRPQDRQFILSSKKLLLSDSGFYLCACSVGTGADEQYFGPGTRLTVT.

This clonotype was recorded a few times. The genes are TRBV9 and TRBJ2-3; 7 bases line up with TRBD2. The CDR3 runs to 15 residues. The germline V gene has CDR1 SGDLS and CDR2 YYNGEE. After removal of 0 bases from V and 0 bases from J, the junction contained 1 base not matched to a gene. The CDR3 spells CASSVAAGSTDTQYF. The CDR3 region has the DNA TGTGCCAGCAGCGTAGCAGCGGGGAGCACAGATACGCAGTATTTT.

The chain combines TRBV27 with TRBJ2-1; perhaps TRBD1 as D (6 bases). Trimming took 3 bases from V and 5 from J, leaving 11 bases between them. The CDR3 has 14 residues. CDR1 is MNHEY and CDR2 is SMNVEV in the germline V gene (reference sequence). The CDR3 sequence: CASSFEGGHNEQFF. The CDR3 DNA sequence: TGTGCCAGCAGTTTTGAAGGGGGACACAATGAGCAGTTCTTC.

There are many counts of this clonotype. CDR3: CASRINPGRPNTEAFF. CDR3 in DNA: TGTGCCAGCAGAATAAACCCGGGACGGCCGAACACTGAAGCTTTCTTT. J is TRBJ1-1 and V is TRBV6-5; TRBD1 might be the D (5 bases). CDR1 is MNHEY, CDR2 SVGAGI, per germline. Trimming removed 6 bases at V and 1 base at J, with 18 bases between. The CDR3 has 16 residues.

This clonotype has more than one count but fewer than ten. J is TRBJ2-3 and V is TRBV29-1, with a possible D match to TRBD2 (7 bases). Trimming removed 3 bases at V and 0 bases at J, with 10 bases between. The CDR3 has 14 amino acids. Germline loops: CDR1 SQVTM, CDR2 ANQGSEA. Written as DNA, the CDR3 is TGCAGCGTTGATGGGGGGGCTAGCACAGATACGCAGTATTTT. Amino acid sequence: CSVDGGASTDTQYF.

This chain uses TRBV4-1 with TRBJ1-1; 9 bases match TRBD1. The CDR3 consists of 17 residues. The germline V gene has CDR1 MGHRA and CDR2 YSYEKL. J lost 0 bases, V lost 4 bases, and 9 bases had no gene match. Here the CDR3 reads CASSRLPGQGLNTEAFF. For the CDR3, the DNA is TGCGCCAGCAGCCGCTTGCCGGGACAGGGCCTGAACACTGAAGCTTTCTTT.

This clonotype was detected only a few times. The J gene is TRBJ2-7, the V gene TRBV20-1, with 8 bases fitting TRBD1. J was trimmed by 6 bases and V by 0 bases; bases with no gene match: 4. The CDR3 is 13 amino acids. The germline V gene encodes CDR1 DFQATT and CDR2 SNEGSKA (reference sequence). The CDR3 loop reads CSARDRGRGEQYF. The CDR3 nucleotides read TGCAGTGCTAGAGACAGGGGGCGAGGCGAGCAGTACTTC.

The DNA for the CDR3 is TGTGCCAGCAGCTTACCCAATGTGCCCCTCTACGAGCAGTACTTC. This sequence encodes CASSLPNVPLYEQYF. The V call is TRBV7-2, the J call TRBJ2-7; D unresolved. CDR1 and CDR2 from the germline V gene are SGHTA and FQGNSA. This CDR3 region has 15 residues. Trimming stripped 2 bases from V and 3 bases from J, with 14 bases between.

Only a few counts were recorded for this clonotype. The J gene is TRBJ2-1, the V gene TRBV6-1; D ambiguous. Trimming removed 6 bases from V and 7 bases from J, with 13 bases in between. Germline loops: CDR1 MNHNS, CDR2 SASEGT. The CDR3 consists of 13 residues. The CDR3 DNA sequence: TGTGCCAGCAGGTCACGTCCCTTAAATGAGCAGTTCTTC. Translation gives CASRSRPLNEQFF.